Listed here is a single T cell receptor (beta chain). As yet, its antigen is unknown. The entry originates in a study of identifying expanded T cells in peripheral blood. Whole-study results and caveats: Technical replicates showed around 1.2 changed clones; roughly two weeks about 16; four weeks 19.

Assay: immunoSEQ multiplex PCR; the TCRdb copy retains only in-frame clones and omits some. The sample lists 75,000 to 90,000 clones; 70% to 90% were seen once. This TCR was recovered from a person aged 18 to 70 in good health. Material: blood.

CDR3 sequence reads: CASSGHWTGGPYYNEQFF. Written as DNA, the CDR3 is TGTGCCAGCAGTGGGCATTGGACAGGGGGGCCATATTACAATGAGCAGTTCTTC. The chain recombines TRBV6-1 with TRBJ2-1; TRBD1 aligns across 10 bases. The V gene's germline CDR1 is MNHNS and CDR2 SASEGT. This CDR3 region has 18 residues. J gave up 4 bases and V 4 bases, and 13 bases lay outside the gene matches.